These 12 T cell receptor beta chains came from one sample sequenced in a study of T cells in Graves' hyperthyroidism and ophthalmopathy. Template material for amplifying TCR beta CDR3 regions consisted of RNA transcripts. Primed by the HTBI set, a first-round RT-PCR was run on the TCR CDR3. Via MiXCR, TCRdb re-called the multiplex PCR reads, giving one row per CDR3 protein. The table records fewer than 700,000 distinct CDR3 sequences, 15% to 20% of them present only once. The sequenced sample was blood. Receptors were obtained from a woman aged 25 to 39 with Graves' hyperthyroidism.

This clonotype has just a few counts. V and J are TRBV5-1 and TRBJ2-2, with no clear D. V lost 3 bases and J 6 bases, leaving 6 bases between the germline ends. Germline CDR1 and CDR2: SGHRS and YFSETQ. This CDR3 contains 12 residues. The CDR3 protein is CASSWLAGELFF. The CDR3 nucleotides read TGCGCCAGCAGCTGGCTCGCCGGGGAGCTGTTTTTT.

The V gene is TRBV12-3 or TRBV12-4, the J gene TRBJ2-7; 9 positions match TRBD1. The V and J ends lost 7 bases and 4 bases, in that order; junction bases with no gene match: 8. The length of the CDR3 is 14 residues. Here the CDR3 DNA reads TGTGCCAGCAAACGGGGACAGGGCGTTTACGAGCAGTACTTC. This codes for CASKRGQGVYEQYF.

The sample holds many counts of this clonotype. The rearrangement joins TRBV11-2 to TRBJ2-1; D not resolved. The V gene lost 1 base and the J gene lost 8 bases, with 9 bases spanning the gap. Germline values: CDR1 SGHAT, CDR2 FQNNGV. This CDR3 spans 13 amino acids. The CDR3 DNA reads TGTGCCAGCAGCTTAGGGGTAGCCTATGAGCAGTTCTTC. Amino acids: CASSLGVAYEQFF.

This clonotype was seen many times. The chain is built from TRBV6-1 and TRBJ1-1; D unclear. Germline values: CDR1 MNHNS, CDR2 SASEGT. This CDR3 is 15 amino acids long. V was pared by 5 bases and J by 0 bases, with 13 bases between. The CDR3 DNA sequence: TGTGCCAGCAGTACGGAGGCCAGCATGAACACTGAAGCTTTCTTT. Translating gives CASSTEASMNTEAFF.

As for this clonotype: Given a much more abundant clone one base away, this may be a read error. This CDR3 fails to terminate in the conserved phenylalanine or tryptophan, so it likely reflects a read error. The chain carries TRBV3-1 and TRBJ2-7; D possibly uses TRBD1 or TRBD2 (7 bases each). CDR1 and CDR2 (germline): LGHDT, YNNKEL (reference sequence). The CDR3 length is 17 residues. V was trimmed by 0 bases and J by 3 bases, leaving 18 bases between them. The CDR3, as DNA: TGTGCCAGCAGCCAAGAATGGGGACAGCGGGATGTCTACGAGCAGTACCTC. Translated: CASSQEWGQRDVYEQYL.

This clonotype has at least ten counts. The V call is TRBV29-1, the J call TRBJ2-1; maybe TRBD1 (6 bases). V gave up 3 bases and J gave up 4 bases, with 13 bases separating them. The CDR3 spans 14 residues. Germline CDR1 SQVTM, CDR2 ANQGSEA. For the CDR3, the DNA is TGCAGCGTTGATCCGGGACACTCGTACAATGAGCAGTTCTTC. Translation gives CSVDPGHSYNEQFF.

This clonotype was detected only a few times. For the CDR3, the DNA is TGTGCCAGCAATCTGATCCGCGGGACAGGGTTTGGCTACACCTTC. Encoded protein: CASNLIRGTGFGYTF. The rearrangement links TRBV28 to TRBJ1-2, with 9 bases that match TRBD1. This CDR3 is 15 amino acids long. The trim removed 7 bases at V and 7 bases at J, leaving 13 bases unmatched. Germline assignment: CDR1 MDHEN and CDR2 SYDVKM.

Regarding this clonotype: Germline is not matched at one junction end, which may reflect a read error. The rearrangement joins TRBV27 to TRBJ2-2; a possible D gene is TRBD2 (6 bases). Germline CDR1 reads MNHEY; CDR2 reads SMNVEV (reference sequence). This CDR3 region has 13 residues. The CDR3 sequence: CASSSEGNGELVF. The CDR3 DNA sequence: TGTGCCAGCAGTTCGGAGGGGAACGGGGAGCTGGTTTTT.

This clonotype was found a few times. This chain joins TRBV18 and TRBJ1-1; D possibly corresponds to TRBD1 (5 bases). Germline assignment: CDR1 KGHSH and CDR2 LQKENI. The CDR3 has 15 amino acids. Trimming shortened V by 2 bases and J by 3 bases, and 13 bases separated the two germline ends. The CDR3 DNA reads TGTGCCAGCTCACCATACGGGGGAGGGGACACTGAAGCTTTCTTT. Amino acids: CASSPYGGGDTEAFF. Full variable domain (missing parts from reference TRBV18 and TRBJ1-1): NAGVMQNPRHLVRRRGQEARLRCSPMKGHSHVYWYRQLPEEGLKFMVYLQKENIIDESGMPKERFSAEFPKEGPSILRIQQVVRGDSAAYFCASSPYGGGDTEAFFGQGTRLTVV.

This chain links TRBV11-2 with TRBJ1-6; D gene unclear. V was pared by 5 bases and J by 7 bases, with 18 bases between. The CDR3 is 16 amino acids. The germline gives CDR1 SGHAT, CDR2 FQNNGV. The CDR3 DNA reads TGTGCCAGCAGCCCACCCCGACGGAGAAAAAATTCACCCCTCCACTTT. It codes for CASSPPRRRKNSPLHF.

In this sample, this clonotype turned up a few times. V usage is TRBV5-1 and J usage is TRBJ2-4, with D perhaps assigned TRBD1 or TRBD2 (5 bases each). Deletions cut 2 bases from V and 0 bases from J, with 15 bases between. CDR3 length: 17 residues. Looked up from germline, CDR1 is SGHRS and CDR2 is YFSETQ. CDR3 DNA sequence: TGCGCCAGCAGCTTAGGGACGACAGCCCTAGCCAAAAACATTCAGTACTTC. It specifies CASSLGTTALAKNIQYF.

This clonotype was seen at least ten times. CDR3 sequence reads: CASSLVLAGEGTDTQYF. CDR3 DNA sequence: TGTGCCAGCAGCTTAGTTCTAGCGGGAGAAGGCACAGATACGCAGTATTTT. The chain has TRBV7-8 and TRBJ2-3; 10 bases map to TRBD2. This CDR3 spans 17 amino acids. The J segment lost 1 base and the V segment lost 1 base, leaving 5 bases of the junction unmatched. Germline V gives CDR1 SGHVS, CDR2 FQNEAQ.